This T cell receptor beta chain was profiled in a study of cytomegalovirus exposure and HLA in healthy donors. General study points: The study carried out a later analysis of TCR beta sequences. It associated 15,000 to 20,000 of them with specific HLA alleles at a false discovery rate of 0.05. There were around 160 TCR beta chains listed as cytomegalovirus-associated. A later analysis linked a missense DCLRE1C variant to TCR beta V- and J-gene trimming.

In regard to this clone: The target antigen is unknown.

Primers for the PCR totalled 60 Vbeta and 13 Jbeta. Clones were sequenced by immunoSEQ multiplex PCR, and TCRdb holds only the in-frame ones, with some missing. The table shows more than 150,000 clones, with 82% occurring only once. Despite likely unrecorded immune exposures, the donors were nominally healthy at the time of sampling. CDR3 length: 11 amino acids. Germline values: CDR1 MDHEN, CDR2 SYDVKM. This receptor was taken from a man in his forties or fifties in good health and CMV-seronegative. This chain connects TRBV28 to TRBJ1-2; 8 positions match TRBD1. What was sequenced was PBMCs. CDR3 in amino acids: CATDRGYGYTF. The CDR3 DNA reads as TGTGCAACCGACAGGGGCTATGGCTACACCTTC.